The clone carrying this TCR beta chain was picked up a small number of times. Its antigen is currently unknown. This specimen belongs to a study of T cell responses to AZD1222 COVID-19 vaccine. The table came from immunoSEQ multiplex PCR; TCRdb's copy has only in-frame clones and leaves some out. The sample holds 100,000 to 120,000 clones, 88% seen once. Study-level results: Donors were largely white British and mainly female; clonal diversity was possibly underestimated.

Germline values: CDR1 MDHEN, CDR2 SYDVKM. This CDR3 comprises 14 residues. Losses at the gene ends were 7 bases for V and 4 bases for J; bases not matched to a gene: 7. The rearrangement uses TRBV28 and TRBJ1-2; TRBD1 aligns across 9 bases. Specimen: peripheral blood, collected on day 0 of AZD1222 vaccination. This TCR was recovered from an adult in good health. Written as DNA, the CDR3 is TGTGCCAGCACCCTAACAGGGGGCCCCTATGGCTACACCTTC. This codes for CASTLTGGPYGYTF.